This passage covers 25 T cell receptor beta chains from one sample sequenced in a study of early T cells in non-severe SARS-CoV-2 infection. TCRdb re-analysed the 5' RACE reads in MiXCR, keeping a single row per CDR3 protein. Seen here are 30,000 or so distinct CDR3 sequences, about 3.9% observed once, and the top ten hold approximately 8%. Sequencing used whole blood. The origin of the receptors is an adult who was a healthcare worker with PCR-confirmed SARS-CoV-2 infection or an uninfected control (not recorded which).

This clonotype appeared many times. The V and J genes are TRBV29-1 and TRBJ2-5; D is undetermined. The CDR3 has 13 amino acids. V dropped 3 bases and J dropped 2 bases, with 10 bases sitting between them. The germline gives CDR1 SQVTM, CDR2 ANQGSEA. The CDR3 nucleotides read TGCAGCGTTGAGGCAGTTTATCAAGAGACCCAGTACTTC. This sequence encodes CSVEAVYQETQYF.

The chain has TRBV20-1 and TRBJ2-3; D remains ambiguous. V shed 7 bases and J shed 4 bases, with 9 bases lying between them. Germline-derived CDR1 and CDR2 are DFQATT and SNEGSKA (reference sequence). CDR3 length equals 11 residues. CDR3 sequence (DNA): TGCAGTGTTCTCGGGCCAGATACGCAGTATTTT. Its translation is CSVLGPDTQYF.

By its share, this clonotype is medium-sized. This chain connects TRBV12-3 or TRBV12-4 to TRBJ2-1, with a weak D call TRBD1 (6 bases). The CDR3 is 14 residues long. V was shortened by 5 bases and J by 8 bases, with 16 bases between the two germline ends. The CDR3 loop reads CASSPRGRRHEQFF. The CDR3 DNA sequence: TGTGCCAGCAGTCCAAGGGGGAGAAGACATGAGCAGTTCTTC.

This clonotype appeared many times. CDR3 sequence (DNA): TGTGCCAGCAGCCTTGGACAGGGGTTCACTGAAGCTTTCTTT. Its protein product is CASSLGQGFTEAFF. The rearrangement links TRBV7-8 to TRBJ1-1; TRBD1 agrees at 9 bases. J was trimmed by 4 bases and V by 5 bases; bases with no gene match: 5. Germline V gene lookup returns CDR1 SGHVS and CDR2 FQNEAQ. The CDR3 runs to 14 residues. Variable domain in full (rest from reference TRBV7-8 and TRBJ1-1): GAGVSQSPRYKVAKRGQDVALRCDPISGHVSLFWYQQALGQGPEFLTYFQNEAQLDKSGLPSDRFFAERPEGSVSTLKIQRTQQEDSAVYLCASSLGQGFTEAFFGQGTRLTVV.

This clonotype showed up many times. Here the CDR3 reads CATSSPRRLGNTIYF. CDR3 nucleotide sequence: TGTGCCACCAGCAGTCCCCGCCGGTTGGGAAACACCATATATTTT. The chain recombines TRBV15 with TRBJ1-3; D not certain. The CDR3 has 15 residues. The V end lost 3 bases, the J end lost 4 bases, and 13 bases lay between the germline ends. CDR1 and CDR2 (germline): LNHNV, YYDKDF (reference sequence). The variable domain in full, with the rest retrieved from reference TRBV15 and TRBJ1-3, is DAMVIQNPRYQVTQFGKPVTLSCSQTLNHNVMYWYQQKSSQAPKLLFHYYDKDFNNEADTPDNFQSRRPNTSFCFLDIRSPGLGDTAMYLCATSSPRRLGNTIYFGEGSWLTVV.

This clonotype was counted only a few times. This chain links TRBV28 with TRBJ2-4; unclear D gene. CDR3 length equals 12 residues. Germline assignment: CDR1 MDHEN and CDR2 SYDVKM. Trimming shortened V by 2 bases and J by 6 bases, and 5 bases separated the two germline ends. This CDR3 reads CASSLKGNIQYF. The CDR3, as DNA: TGTGCCAGCAGTTTAAAAGGAAACATTCAGTACTTC.

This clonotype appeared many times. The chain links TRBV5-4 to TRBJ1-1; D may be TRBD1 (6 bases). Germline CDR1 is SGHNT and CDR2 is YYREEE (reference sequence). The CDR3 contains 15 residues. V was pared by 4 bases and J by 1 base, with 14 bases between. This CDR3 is CASSPRQDPNTEAFF. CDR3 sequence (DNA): TGTGCCAGCAGCCCGAGACAGGACCCGAACACTGAAGCTTTCTTT.

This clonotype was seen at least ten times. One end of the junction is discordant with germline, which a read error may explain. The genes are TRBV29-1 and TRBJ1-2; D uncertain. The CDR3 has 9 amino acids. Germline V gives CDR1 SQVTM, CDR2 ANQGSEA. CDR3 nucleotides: TGCAGCGTTGAATATGACTACACCTTC. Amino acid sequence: CSVEYDYTF.

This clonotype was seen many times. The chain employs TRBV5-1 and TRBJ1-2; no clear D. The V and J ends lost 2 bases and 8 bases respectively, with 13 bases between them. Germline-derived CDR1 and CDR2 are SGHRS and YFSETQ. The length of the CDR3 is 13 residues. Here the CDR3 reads CASSFGSHTGYTF. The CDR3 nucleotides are TGCGCCAGCAGCTTTGGATCTCACACCGGCTACACCTTC.

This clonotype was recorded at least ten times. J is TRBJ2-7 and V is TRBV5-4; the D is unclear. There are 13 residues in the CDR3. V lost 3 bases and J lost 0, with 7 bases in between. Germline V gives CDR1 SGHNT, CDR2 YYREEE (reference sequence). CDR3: CASSSINSYEQYF. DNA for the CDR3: TGTGCCAGCAGCTCCATAAACTCCTACGAGCAGTACTTC.

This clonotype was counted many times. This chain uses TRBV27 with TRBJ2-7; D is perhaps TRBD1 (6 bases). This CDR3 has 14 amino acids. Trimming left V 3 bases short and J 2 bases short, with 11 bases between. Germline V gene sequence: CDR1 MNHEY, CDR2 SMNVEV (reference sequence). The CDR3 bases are TGTGCCAGCAGTTTTCGGGACACTCCCTACGAGCAGTACTTC. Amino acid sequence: CASSFRDTPYEQYF.

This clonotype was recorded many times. The CDR3 sequence: CSARNSGRPSYEQYF. The CDR3 DNA follows: TGCAGTGCTAGAAATAGCGGGAGGCCCTCCTACGAGCAGTACTTC. The gene calls are TRBV20-1 and TRBJ2-7; 10 positions agree with TRBD2. This CDR3 comprises 15 residues. Trimming removed 2 bases from V and 0 bases from J; junction bases left unmatched: 4. CDR1 is DFQATT, CDR2 SNEGSKA, per germline (reference sequence).

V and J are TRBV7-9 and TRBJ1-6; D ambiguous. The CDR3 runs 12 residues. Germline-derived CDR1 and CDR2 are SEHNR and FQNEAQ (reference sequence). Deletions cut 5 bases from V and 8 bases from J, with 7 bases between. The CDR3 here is CASSNTDSPLHF. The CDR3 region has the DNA TGTGCCAGCAGCAACACGGATTCACCCCTCCACTTT.

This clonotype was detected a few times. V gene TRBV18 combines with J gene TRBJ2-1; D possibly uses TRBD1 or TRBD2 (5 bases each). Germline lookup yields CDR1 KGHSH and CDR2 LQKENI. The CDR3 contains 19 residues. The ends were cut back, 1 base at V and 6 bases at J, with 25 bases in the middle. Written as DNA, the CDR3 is TGTGCCAGCTCACCACTATCGGGGAGTGCGACCTATAGGGGCAATGAGCAGTTCTTC. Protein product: CASSPLSGSATYRGNEQFF.

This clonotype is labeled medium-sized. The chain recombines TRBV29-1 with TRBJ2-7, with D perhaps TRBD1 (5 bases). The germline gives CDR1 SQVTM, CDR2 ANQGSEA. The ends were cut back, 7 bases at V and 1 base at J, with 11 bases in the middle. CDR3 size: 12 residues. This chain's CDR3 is CSAGDSSYEQYF. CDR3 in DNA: TGCAGCGCCGGAGACAGTTCCTACGAGCAGTACTTC.

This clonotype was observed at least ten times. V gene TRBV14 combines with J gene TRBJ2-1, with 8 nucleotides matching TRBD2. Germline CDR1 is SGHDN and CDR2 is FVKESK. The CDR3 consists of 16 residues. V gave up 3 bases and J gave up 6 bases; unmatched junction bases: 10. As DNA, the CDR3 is TGTGCCAGCAGCCAGGGTCCGGGACTAGAGGGCAATGAGCAGTTCTTC. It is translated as CASSQGPGLEGNEQFF. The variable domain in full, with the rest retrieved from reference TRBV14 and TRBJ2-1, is EAGVTQFPSHSVIEKGQTVTLRCDPISGHDNLYWYRRVMGKEIKFLLHFVKESKQDESGMPNNRFLAERTGGTYSTLKVQPAELEDSGVYFCASSQGPGLEGNEQFFGPGTRLTVL.

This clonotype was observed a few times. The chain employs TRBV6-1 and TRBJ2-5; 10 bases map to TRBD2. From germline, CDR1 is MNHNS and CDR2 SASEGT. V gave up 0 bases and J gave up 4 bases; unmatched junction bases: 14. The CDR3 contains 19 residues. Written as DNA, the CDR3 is TGTGCCAGCAGTGAAGCAAGAGTAGGACTAGCGGTGAGCGGAGAGACCCAGTACTTC. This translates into CASSEARVGLAVSGETQYF.

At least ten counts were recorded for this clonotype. CDR3 nucleotide sequence: TGTGCCAGCAGTGACAGGGACACCGGGGAGCTGTTTTTT. Translating it yields CASSDRDTGELFF. This chain uses TRBV6-4 with TRBJ2-2; D is uncertain. The CDR3 consists of 13 residues. Germline loops: CDR1 MRHNA, CDR2 SNTAGT. V was clipped by 2 bases and J by 3 bases, with 4 bases between them.

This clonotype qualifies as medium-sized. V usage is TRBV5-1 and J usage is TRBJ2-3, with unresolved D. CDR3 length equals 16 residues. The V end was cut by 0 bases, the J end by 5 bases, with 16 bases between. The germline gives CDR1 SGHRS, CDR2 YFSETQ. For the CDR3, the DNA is TGCGCCAGCAGCTTGGGCCGACGGGCCATGGGAGATACGCAGTATTTT. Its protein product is CASSLGRRAMGDTQYF.

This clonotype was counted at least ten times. The chain's CDR3 is CATRLGQRVGTQYF. CDR3 nucleotides: TGTGCCACCAGATTGGGACAGCGGGTGGGGACCCAGTACTTC. This sequence joins TRBV12-3 or TRBV12-4 and TRBJ2-5, with D maybe TRBD1 (7 bases). The germline V and J ends were trimmed by 10 bases and 7 bases, with 22 bases remaining between them. This CDR3 spans 14 amino acids.

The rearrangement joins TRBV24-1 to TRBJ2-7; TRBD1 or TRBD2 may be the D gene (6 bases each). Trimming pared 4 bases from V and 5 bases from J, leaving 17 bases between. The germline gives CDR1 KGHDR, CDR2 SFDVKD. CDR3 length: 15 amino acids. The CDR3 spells CATSDPGAGWDEQYF. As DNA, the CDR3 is TGTGCCACCAGTGACCCGGGGGCCGGGTGGGACGAGCAGTACTTC.

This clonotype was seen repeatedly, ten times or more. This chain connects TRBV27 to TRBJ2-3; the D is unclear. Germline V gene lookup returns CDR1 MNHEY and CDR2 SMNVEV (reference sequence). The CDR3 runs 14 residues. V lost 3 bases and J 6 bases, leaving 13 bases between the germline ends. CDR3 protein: CASSFFSGGDTQYF. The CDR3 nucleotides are TGTGCCAGCAGTTTTTTTTCCGGTGGGGATACGCAGTATTTT.

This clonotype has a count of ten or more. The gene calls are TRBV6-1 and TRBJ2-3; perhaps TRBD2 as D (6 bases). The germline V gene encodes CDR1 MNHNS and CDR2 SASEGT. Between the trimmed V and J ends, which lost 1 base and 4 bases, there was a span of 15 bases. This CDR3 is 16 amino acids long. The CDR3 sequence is CASSEEILAGADTQYF. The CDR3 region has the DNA TGTGCCAGCAGTGAAGAGATACTAGCCGGGGCAGATACGCAGTATTTT.

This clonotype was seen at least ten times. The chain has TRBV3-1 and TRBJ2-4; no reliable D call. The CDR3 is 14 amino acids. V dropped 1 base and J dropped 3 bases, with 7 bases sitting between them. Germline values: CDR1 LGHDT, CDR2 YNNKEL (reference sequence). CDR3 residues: CASSQGSNKNIQYF. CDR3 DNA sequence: TGTGCCAGCAGCCAAGGGTCTAACAAAAACATTCAGTACTTC.

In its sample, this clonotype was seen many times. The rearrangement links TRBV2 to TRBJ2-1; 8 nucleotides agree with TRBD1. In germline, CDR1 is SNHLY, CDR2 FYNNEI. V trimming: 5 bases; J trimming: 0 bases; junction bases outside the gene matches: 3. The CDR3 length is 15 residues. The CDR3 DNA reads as TGTGCCAGCAGTAGGACAGGGAGCTCCTACAATGAGCAGTTCTTC. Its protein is CASSRTGSSYNEQFF.